Each of the 2 T cell receptor beta chains below was sequenced from the same sample in a study of cytomegalovirus exposure and HLA in healthy donors. PCR amplification relied on 60 Vbeta primers (plus 13 Jbeta primers). TCRdb keeps only in-frame clones here, not all; method: immunoSEQ multiplex PCR. The sample carries about 190,000 clones, around four fifths recorded once. Sequencing was carried out using PBMCs. The origin of the receptors is a woman between 18 and 29 years old in good health and CMV-seronegative.

Worth noting for this clone: Germline is not matched at one junction end, which may reflect a read error. The gene calls are TRBV19 and TRBJ1-6, with TRBD1 as a possible D gene (6 bases). CDR3 length equals 14 residues. Per the germline V gene, CDR1 is LNHDA and CDR2 is SQIVND (reference sequence). CDR3 DNA sequence: TGTGCCGGTAGTATACGGCAGGGGAATTCACCCCTCCACTTT. It specifies CAGSIRQGNSPLHF.

V usage is TRBV30 and J usage is TRBJ2-6; the D gene is possibly TRBD1 (6 bases). This CDR3 has 16 amino acids. V lost 4 bases to trimming and J lost 0 bases, with 13 bases between them. Per the germline V gene, CDR1 is GTSNPN and CDR2 is SVGIG (reference sequence). The CDR3 is CAWNEGESSGANVLTF. The CDR3 DNA is TGTGCCTGGAACGAGGGGGAAAGCTCTGGGGCCAACGTCCTGACTTTC.